The rows below give T cell receptor beta chains drawn from one sample of a study of blood T cells in healthy people across ages. Each CDR3 protein gets one entry after TCRdb re-called the 5' RACE reads with MiXCR. Of hundreds of thousands of distinct CDR3 sequences in the sample, roughly 21% were seen once. Sequences were obtained from blood. Receptors were obtained from a man in his 70s in good health. The CDR3 runs from the conserved cysteine through the conserved F or W. The D gene is left open where the match is weak. Clone size is not always given. Where it is, it says once, few, many or a class for expanded clones.

cdr3_nt,cdr3_aa,v_call,d_call,clone_size,j_call
TGTGCCAGCAGCTTAGATGGAGACGAGCAGTACTTC,CASSLDGDEQYF,TRBV7-9,NA,NA,TRBJ2-7
TGCGCCAGCAGCACCGGGGCCCACGGAGATACGCAGTATTTT,CASSTGAHGDTQYF,TRBV5-1,NA,once,TRBJ2-3
TGCAGTGCCATGAAGGGGAGGCTGAGCACCGGGGAGCTGTTTTTT,CSAMKGRLSTGELFF,TRBV20-1,NA,few,TRBJ2-2
TGTGCCAGCAGTTTCCCGGCGGGGGGGCAGTATTTT,CASSFPAGGQYF,TRBV12-3/TRBV12-4,TRBD2,NA,TRBJ2-3
TGTGCCATCAGTGACTCACTAGCGGGAGGGGACAATGAGCAGTTCTTC,CAISDSLAGGDNEQFF,TRBV10-3,TRBD2,many,TRBJ2-1
TGCAGTGCTGGGACTAGCGGCCGATTACAAGAGACCCAGTACTTC,CSAGTSGRLQETQYF,TRBV20-1,TRBD2,NA,TRBJ2-5
TGCAGCGTCTCCCCCGGGACTAGCGGCCAAGAGACCCAGTACTTC,CSVSPGTSGQETQYF,TRBV29-1,TRBD2,few,TRBJ2-5
TGTGCCAGCAGCTTAGATGCAACTGGACAGGCATCGAACACTGAAGCTTTCTTT,CASSLDATGQASNTEAFF,TRBV7-6,TRBD1,NA,TRBJ1-1
TGTGCCAGCAGCTGGGGACACCCAACTTCCTACGAGCAGTACTTC,CASSWGHPTSYEQYF,TRBV5-4,NA,NA,TRBJ2-7
TGCGCCAGCAGCCCGGGACAGTCTACTACCTACACCTTC,CASSPGQSTTYTF,TRBV5-1,TRBD1,few,TRBJ1-2
TGCGCCAGCAGCCATTCCCCCGCCGGGACAGGGGAGGAGCAGTACTTC,CASSHSPAGTGEEQYF,TRBV4-1,TRBD1,NA,TRBJ2-7
TGTGCCAGCTCACGAGGGACAGGGGAGAACGAGCAGTACTTC,CASSRGTGENEQYF,TRBV18,TRBD1,NA,TRBJ2-7
TGCAGTGCAAACGGAGACGGGAGTTGGAGAGATGAGCAGTTCTTC,CSANGDGSWRDEQFF,TRBV20-1,NA,NA,TRBJ2-1
TGCAGTGCTAGAAACGTGGATGAGCAGTTCTTC,CSARNVDEQFF,TRBV20-1,NA,few,TRBJ2-1
TGTGCCAGCAGCTTAGATCGTTATACCCGCGGGAGTAACACAGATACGCAGTATTTT,CASSLDRYTRGSNTDTQYF,TRBV11-2,TRBD2,few,TRBJ2-3
TGTGCCAGCAGTTTATACGGGAGGGGCGAGCAGTACTTC,CASSLYGRGEQYF,TRBV12-3/TRBV12-4,TRBD2,few,TRBJ2-7
TGTGCCACCAGTGACCGGACTAGCGATCGCCCAGATACGCAGTATTTT,CATSDRTSDRPDTQYF,TRBV24-1,TRBD2,few,TRBJ2-3
TGTGCCAGCAGCCAAGAATCTAGCGGGAGATTCGAGCAGTACTTC,CASSQESSGRFEQYF,TRBV14,TRBD2,few,TRBJ2-7
TGCGCCAGCAGCTTGTGGTCCGTGAACACAGATACGCAGTATTTT,CASSLWSVNTDTQYF,TRBV5-1,NA,NA,TRBJ2-3
TGTGCCATCAGCCCTACTAGCGGGATGAGCAATGAGCAGTTCTTC,CAISPTSGMSNEQFF,TRBV10-3,TRBD2,NA,TRBJ2-1
TGTGCCAGCAGCCCATCCAGTGTAACTAATGAAAAACTGTTTTTT,CASSPSSVTNEKLFF,TRBV5-6,NA,few,TRBJ1-4
TGCGCCAGCAGCTTGAGTTTAGCAGCGGGTCAAGAGACCCAGTACTTC,CASSLSLAAGQETQYF,TRBV5-1,NA,NA,TRBJ2-5
TGTGCCATCAGTGAACGAAACTCCTACGAGCAGTACTTC,CAISERNSYEQYF,TRBV10-3,NA,NA,TRBJ2-7
TGTGCCAGCAGCCCGACAGGGGTAATAAATGAGCAGTTCTTC,CASSPTGVINEQFF,TRBV28,TRBD1,NA,TRBJ2-1
TGTGCCAGCAGGGGACAAGCATATAATTCACCCCTCCACTTT,CASRGQAYNSPLHF,TRBV27,NA,NA,TRBJ1-6
TGCGCCAGCAGCTACCTCTTGGACAGCTCCTACGAGCAGTACTTC,CASSYLLDSSYEQYF,TRBV5-1,NA,few,TRBJ2-7
TGTGCCAGCAGCTTCACGCGCTCTGGGGCCAACGTCCTGACTTTC,CASSFTRSGANVLTF,TRBV7-9,NA,NA,TRBJ2-6
TGTGCCAGCGGTAGACTAGCGGGCGCGAACACCGGGGAGCTGTTTTTT,CASGRLAGANTGELFF,TRBV11-2,TRBD2,NA,TRBJ2-2
TGTGCCAGCAGTGGACAGGGGTACCCCAAAAACATTCAGTACTTC,CASSGQGYPKNIQYF,TRBV28,TRBD1,many,TRBJ2-4
TGTGCCAGCAGTTTAGCGGGACTTAACAATGAGCAGTTCTTC,CASSLAGLNNEQFF,TRBV12-3/TRBV12-4,NA,many,TRBJ2-1
TGTGCCAGCAGCCAAGTTCCCGGGTTCCAGGAGCAGTACTTC,CASSQVPGFQEQYF,TRBV3-1,NA,NA,TRBJ2-7
TGTGCCAGCAGCCGGCGGACAGGGGTCCACAATGAGCAGTTCTTC,CASSRRTGVHNEQFF,TRBV5-6,TRBD1,NA,TRBJ2-1
TGTGCCAGCAGCTTAGAGAACACAGATACGCAGTATTTT,CASSLENTDTQYF,TRBV7-2,NA,few,TRBJ2-3
TGCAGCGTTGCAGGGTCGTACACTGAGCAGTTCTTC,CSVAGSYTEQFF,TRBV29-1,NA,few,TRBJ2-1
TGTGCCAGCATCCTAGCGGGAGGGTTGGGTGAGCAGTTCTTC,CASILAGGLGEQFF,TRBV6-5,TRBD2,NA,TRBJ2-1
TGCGCCAGCAGCCAAGATATCAGATTCACAACTAATGAAAAACTGTTTTTT,CASSQDIRFTTNEKLFF,TRBV4-3,NA,few,TRBJ1-4
TGCGCCAGCAGCTTGGGGCTTTCTAGCGGGACCGGTAGTGAGCAGTTCTTC,CASSLGLSSGTGSEQFF,TRBV5-1,TRBD2,NA,TRBJ2-1
TGTGCCAGCAGCTTATTCGGACAGGGGGCGAAAGATACGCAGTATTTT,CASSLFGQGAKDTQYF,TRBV13,TRBD1,NA,TRBJ2-3
TGTGCCAGCACCGGCATTGGGGACTACTACGAGCAGTACTTC,CASTGIGDYYEQYF,TRBV6-2/TRBV6-3,TRBD2,few,TRBJ2-7
TGCAGTGCTAGAGAGATTCCGGGACAGGGCGGCGAAAAACTGTTTTTT,CSAREIPGQGGEKLFF,TRBV20-1,TRBD1,NA,TRBJ1-4
TGCGCCAGCAGCCAAGGGGGACAGTATGAGCAGTTCTTC,CASSQGGQYEQFF,TRBV4-3,TRBD1,NA,TRBJ2-1
TGCGCCAGCAGCTTGTTCGGGACAGACTTCAATGAGCAGTTCTTC,CASSLFGTDFNEQFF,TRBV5-1,TRBD1,few,TRBJ2-1
TGCAGTGCTAGAGTAGACGACAGAGCACATGGCTACACCTTC,CSARVDDRAHGYTF,TRBV20-1,NA,NA,TRBJ1-2
TGCAGCCACGAGGTACCCGACCCTCTTTACAATGAGCAGTTCTTC,CSHEVPDPLYNEQFF,TRBV29-1,NA,many,TRBJ2-1
TGTGCCAGCAGCAGGCTAGCGGGAGGTGACGATGAGCAGTTCTTC,CASSRLAGGDDEQFF,TRBV7-9,TRBD2,NA,TRBJ2-1
TGCAGCGTACGGGAAGCGGACGGAAGAGAGCAGTACTTC,CSVREADGREQYF,TRBV29-1,NA,NA,TRBJ2-7